The present TCR beta chain was sequenced within a study of graft-versus-host responses after intestinal transplantation. This CDR3 region has 14 residues. The germline V gene encodes CDR1 SGHRS and CDR2 YFSETQ. V was shortened by 2 bases and J by 5 bases, with 14 bases between the two germline ends. Tissue from the graft was processed to free its intraepithelial and lamina propria lymphocytes. The method was immunoSEQ multiplex PCR; TCRdb's version includes in-frame clones alone and lacks a portion of them. The table records more than 30,000 clones, roughly 90% of them present only once. This clone turned up a few times.

The clonotype comes from a human patient who received an intestinal transplant, so some T cells may come from the graft donor. The source material was ileum tissue, sampled more than 200 days after intestinal transplant. The gene calls are TRBV5-1 and TRBJ2-7; D possibly matches TRBD1 or TRBD2 (5 bases each). In DNA form, the CDR3 reads TGCGCCAGCAGCTTCCGGTGGGGGTTGAACGAGCAGTACTTC. Translating it yields CASSFRWGLNEQYF.